The next 26 T cell receptor beta chains were all read from a single sample in a study of blood T cell repertoires in COVID-19. Method: immunoSEQ multiplex PCR; TCRdb's copy keeps in-frame clones and lacks some. The table has about 320,000 clones, 75% to 90% seen once. Sequenced sample: PBMCs or T cells enriched from blood (not recorded which). The receptors come from a man aged 60-69 years who had recovered from COVID-19.

This clone was found once. The chain uses TRBV9 and TRBJ2-6; D gene ambiguous. The germline V gene has CDR1 SGDLS and CDR2 YYNGEE. V lost 4 bases and J 0 bases, leaving 11 bases between the germline ends. This CDR3 is 16 amino acids long. Here the CDR3 DNA reads TGTGCCAGCAGCCCCCGATTAGTCTCTGGGGCCAACGTCCTGACTTTC. The encoded protein is CASSPRLVSGANVLTF. Supplemented by reference TRBV9 and TRBJ2-6, the full variable domain reads DSGVTQTPKHLITATGQRVTLRCSPRSGDLSVYWYQQSLDQGLQFLIQYYNGEERAKGNILERFSAQQFPDLHSELNLSSLELGDSALYFCASSPRLVSGANVLTFGAGSRLTVL.

The chain is built from TRBV28 and TRBJ2-4; TRBD1 agrees at 8 bases. The V gene end was trimmed by 5 bases and the J gene end by 5 bases; junction bases not matched to a gene: 5. CDR1 and CDR2 from the germline V gene are MDHEN and SYDVKM. The CDR3 is made up of 14 amino acids. CDR3 nucleotide sequence: TGTGCCAGCAGTCGCGGACAGGGCCAAAACATTCAGTACTTC. Its protein is CASSRGQGQNIQYF.

The chain is built from TRBV18 and TRBJ1-1; D call uncertain. The CDR3 contains 15 residues. The ends were cut back, 3 bases at V and 0 bases at J, with 11 bases in the middle. Germline loops: CDR1 KGHSH, CDR2 LQKENI. The CDR3 loop is CASSPQRELNTEAFF. The CDR3 DNA sequence: TGTGCCAGCTCACCTCAGAGGGAGCTGAACACTGAAGCTTTCTTT. The complete variable domain, with remaining parts taken from reference TRBV18 and TRBJ1-1, reads NAGVMQNPRHLVRRRGQEARLRCSPMKGHSHVYWYRQLPEEGLKFMVYLQKENIIDESGMPKERFSAEFPKEGPSILRIQQVVRGDSAAYFCASSPQRELNTEAFFGQGTRLTVV.

The chain links TRBV18 to TRBJ1-2; 10 bases fit TRBD1. This CDR3 spans 15 amino acids. V gave up 3 bases and J gave up 2 bases; unmatched junction bases: 3. Germline V lookup: CDR1 KGHSH, CDR2 LQKENI. The CDR3 sequence: CASSPRDRGNYGYTF. CDR3 coding DNA: TGTGCCAGCTCACCCCGGGACAGGGGAAACTATGGCTACACCTTC.

The V gene is TRBV2, the J gene TRBJ2-5, with D possibly matching TRBD1 (6 bases). V was cut by 6 bases and J by 5 bases, with 16 bases left in between. The CDR3 consists of 14 residues. Germline CDR1 reads SNHLY; CDR2 reads FYNNEI. The CDR3 loop is CASRRQGIRETQYF. CDR3 coding DNA: TGTGCCAGCAGACGCCAGGGGATTAGGGAGACCCAGTACTTC.

The rearrangement joins TRBV7-2 to TRBJ2-1; D is unresolved. V dropped 1 base and J dropped 0 bases, with 16 bases sitting between them. The CDR3 covers 18 residues. Looked up from germline, CDR1 is SGHTA and CDR2 is FQGNSA. DNA for the CDR3: TGTGCCAGCAGCTTAGTTCCGGGTCTCCTTAGCTCCTACAATGAGCAGTTCTTC. It encodes CASSLVPGLLSSYNEQFF.

The chain joins TRBV11-2 to TRBJ2-5; a weak D match, TRBD1 (6 bases). Trimming cost V 5 bases and J 2 bases, with 18 bases left between them. Germline CDR1 and CDR2: SGHAT and FQNNGV. This CDR3 comprises 16 residues. The CDR3 loop reads CASSAVGTRGQETQYF. The CDR3 DNA reads TGTGCCAGCAGCGCAGTCGGGACAAGGGGGCAAGAGACCCAGTACTTC. Full variable domain (missing parts from reference TRBV11-2 and TRBJ2-5): EAGVAQSPRYKIIEKRQSVAFWCNPISGHATLYWYQQILGQGPKLLIQFQNNGVVDDSQLPKDRFSAERLKGVDSTLKIQPAKLEDSAVYLCASSAVGTRGQETQYFGPGTRLLVL.

V gene TRBV7-6 combines with J gene TRBJ2-1; 7 bases line up with TRBD1. The V and J ends lost 5 bases and 6 bases, in that order; junction bases with no gene match: 7. This CDR3 has 14 amino acids. The V gene's germline CDR1 is SGHVS and CDR2 FNYEAQ. The CDR3 region is CASSPYQGVNEQFF. CDR3 bases: TGTGCCAGCAGCCCTTATCAGGGGGTCAATGAGCAGTTCTTC.

V and J are TRBV5-1 and TRBJ1-2; a weak D match, TRBD1 (6 bases). Germline assignment: CDR1 SGHRS and CDR2 YFSETQ. The length of the CDR3 is 17 residues. V dropped 2 bases and J dropped 3 bases, with 20 bases sitting between them. CDR3 nucleotides: TGCGCCAGCAGCTTCGTACCTAGACAGGTGGTGGACTATGGCTACACCTTC. Protein product: CASSFVPRQVVDYGYTF.

The chain carries TRBV25-1 and TRBJ2-7, with D tentatively TRBD1 (7 bases). The CDR3 extends over 14 amino acids. Trimming removed 3 bases at V and 4 bases at J, with 13 bases between. Germline V lookup: CDR1 MGHDK, CDR2 SYGVNS. For the CDR3, the DNA is TGTGCCAGCAGTGAGGAGGGGGCATTGTACGAGCAGTACTTC. Its translation: CASSEEGALYEQYF.

The V and J genes are TRBV6-5 and TRBJ2-7, with 9 bases lining up with TRBD1. The CDR3 has 14 residues. Trimming at V came to 6 bases and at J to 7 bases, leaving 10 bases not matched to a gene. Germline CDR1 reads MNHEY; CDR2 reads SVGAGI. The CDR3 nucleotides are TGTGCCAGCAGCCGGGACAGGGTAGGTGAAGAGCAGTACTTC. Translated, it gives CASSRDRVGEEQYF.

As to this clone: A read error may account for a junction end that differs from germline. This chain joins TRBV18 and TRBJ2-2, with D unclear. Germline lookup yields CDR1 KGHSH and CDR2 LQKENI. CDR3 size: 14 residues. Here the CDR3 reads CASSSPQDTGELFF. The CDR3 DNA is TGTGCCAGCTCATCACCCCAGGACACCGGGGAGCTGTTTTTT.

The chain links TRBV5-1 to TRBJ1-2; TRBD1 agrees at 7 bases. Looked up from germline, CDR1 is SGHRS and CDR2 is YFSETQ. V was pared by 0 bases and J by 4 bases, with 3 bases of the junction left unmatched. This CDR3 is built from 14 residues. The DNA for the CDR3 is TGCGCCAGCAGCTTGGAGGGGGCAGGCTATGGCTACACCTTC. Translating it yields CASSLEGAGYGYTF.

The chain carries TRBV24-1 and TRBJ2-5; 9 bases are shared with TRBD1. Trimming cost V 8 bases and J 1 base; bases outside gene matches: 4. CDR1 and CDR2 from the germline V gene are KGHDR and SFDVKD. The CDR3 length is 14 residues. CDR3 bases: TGTGCCACCATGGGGACAGGGTTCCAAGAGACCCAGTACTTC. It translates to CATMGTGFQETQYF.

V usage is TRBV7-9 and J usage is TRBJ2-3; possibly TRBD2 for D (6 bases). The ends were cut back, 5 bases at V and 4 bases at J, with 19 bases in the middle. The CDR3 is 16 residues long. Per the germline V gene, CDR1 is SEHNR and CDR2 is FQNEAQ (reference sequence). CDR3 sequence (DNA): TGTGCCAGCAGCAGCGCCGGGACGTGGGGGGCAGATACGCAGTATTTT. This codes for CASSSAGTWGADTQYF. The full variable domain, with the rest looked up from reference TRBV7-9 and TRBJ2-3, is DTGVSQNPRHKITKRGQNVTFRCDPISEHNRLYWYRQTLGQGPEFLTYFQNEAQLEKSRLLSDRFSAERPKGSFSTLEIQRTEQGDSAMYLCASSSAGTWGADTQYFGPGTRLTVL.

The chain has TRBV9 and TRBJ2-3; 8 positions agree with TRBD2. Losses at the gene ends were 0 bases for V and 0 bases for J; bases not matched to a gene: 12. CDR1 SGDLS and CDR2 YYNGEE come from the germline V gene. The CDR3 runs to 19 residues. In nucleotides, the CDR3 is TGTGCCAGCAGCGTAGCTCTGGCGGGAGGATATACTAGCACAGATACGCAGTATTTT. This encodes CASSVALAGGYTSTDTQYF.

V is TRBV28 and J is TRBJ2-1, with 12 nucleotides matching TRBD2. Germline assignment: CDR1 MDHEN and CDR2 SYDVKM. The CDR3 extends over 16 amino acids. The V and J ends lost 5 bases and 4 bases, in that order; junction bases with no gene match: 6. DNA for the CDR3: TGTGCCAGCAGTCCCCTAGCGGGAGGGGGATACAATGAGCAGTTCTTC. Protein: CASSPLAGGGYNEQFF.

This rearrangement joins TRBV28 to TRBJ1-2, with D possibly matching TRBD1 (6 bases). The CDR3 has 11 residues. CDR1 and CDR2 (germline): MDHEN, SYDVKM. Trimming stripped 4 bases from V and 8 bases from J, with 8 bases between. CDR3 coding DNA: TGTGCCAGCAGTTCAGGGGCCGGCTACACCTTC. It encodes CASSSGAGYTF.

V gene TRBV5-1 combines with J gene TRBJ1-1; the D is unclear. Trimming shortened V by 3 bases and J by 1 base, and 16 bases separated the two germline ends. The CDR3 totals 16 residues. Germline CDR1 and CDR2: SGHRS and YFSETQ. CDR3: CASSSAVGRGNTEAFF. The CDR3 coding sequence is TGCGCCAGCAGCTCTGCAGTTGGGCGGGGGAACACTGAAGCTTTCTTT.

The chain links TRBV7-3 to TRBJ1-6; 7 bases map to TRBD1. CDR3 length: 14 residues. Germline V CDR1 and CDR2: SGHTA, FQGTGA. V was pared by 5 bases and J by 5 bases, with 3 bases of the junction left unmatched. This CDR3 reads CASSRDSDNSPLHF. As DNA, the CDR3 is TGTGCCAGCAGCCGGGACAGTGATAATTCACCCCTCCACTTT. Full variable domain (missing parts from reference TRBV7-3 and TRBJ1-6): GAGVSQTPSNKVTEKGKYVELRCDPISGHTALYWYRQSLGQGPEFLIYFQGTGAADDSGLPNDRFFAVRPEGSVSTLKIQRTERGDSAVYLCASSRDSDNSPLHFGNGTRLTVT.

The rearrangement links TRBV18 to TRBJ1-6; possibly TRBD1 for D (5 bases). V dropped 3 bases and J dropped 9 bases, with 21 bases sitting between them. CDR1 is KGHSH, CDR2 LQKENI, per germline. This CDR3 spans 17 amino acids. This chain's CDR3 is CASSPDRDSKQGSPLHF. Here the CDR3 DNA reads TGTGCCAGCTCACCGGACCGGGACTCTAAGCAAGGTTCACCCCTCCACTTT.

This sequence joins TRBV28 and TRBJ2-1, with D possibly matching TRBD2 (6 bases). Trimming took off 4 bases at V and 8 bases at J, with 18 bases between the two ends. The germline V gene encodes CDR1 MDHEN and CDR2 SYDVKM. CDR3 length: 15 residues. The CDR3 spells CASSSLRGGGDEQFF. In DNA, the CDR3 is TGTGCCAGCAGTTCCCTGAGGGGAGGTGGGGATGAGCAGTTCTTC.

The gene calls are TRBV27 and TRBJ2-2; maybe TRBD1 (5 bases). The V end was cut by 0 bases, the J end by 7 bases, with 9 bases between. This CDR3 has 14 amino acids. Germline CDR1 MNHEY, CDR2 SMNVEV (reference sequence). CDR3 bases: TGTGCCAGCAGTTTATCTCAGGGCGGCGGGGAGCTGTTTTTT. As protein: CASSLSQGGGELFF.

The chain combines TRBV28 with TRBJ1-2; 7 nucleotides align to TRBD1. The germline V gene has CDR1 MDHEN and CDR2 SYDVKM. The CDR3 runs 13 residues. The J segment lost 7 bases and the V segment lost 10 bases, leaving 12 bases of the junction unmatched. CDR3 nucleotide sequence: TGTGCCACCGTTACGACAGGGAGGATTGGCTACACCTTC. It is translated as CATVTTGRIGYTF.

The V call is TRBV29-1, the J call TRBJ1-3; no reliable D call. Trimming took off 7 bases at V and 4 bases at J, with 17 bases between the two ends. The CDR3 length is 14 residues. The germline gives CDR1 SQVTM, CDR2 ANQGSEA. CDR3 nucleotides: TGCAGCGCTCGGAGTGGGTTTGTCGGAAACACCATATATTTT. It translates to CSARSGFVGNTIYF.

The chain combines TRBV15 with TRBJ2-2, with 7 bases aligning to TRBD1. This CDR3 is built from 15 residues. Trimming cost V 2 bases and J 1 base; bases outside gene matches: 1. The germline V gene has CDR1 LNHNV and CDR2 YYDKDF (reference sequence). The CDR3 DNA reads as TGTGCCACCAGCAGATGGACAGGGAACACCGGGGAGCTGTTTTTT. This gives the protein CATSRWTGNTGELFF. Looking up the rest from reference TRBV15 and TRBJ2-2 gives the full variable domain: DAMVIQNPRYQVTQFGKPVTLSCSQTLNHNVMYWYQQKSSQAPKLLFHYYDKDFNNEADTPDNFQSRRPNTSFCFLDIRSPGLGDTAMYLCATSRWTGNTGELFFGEGSRLTVL.